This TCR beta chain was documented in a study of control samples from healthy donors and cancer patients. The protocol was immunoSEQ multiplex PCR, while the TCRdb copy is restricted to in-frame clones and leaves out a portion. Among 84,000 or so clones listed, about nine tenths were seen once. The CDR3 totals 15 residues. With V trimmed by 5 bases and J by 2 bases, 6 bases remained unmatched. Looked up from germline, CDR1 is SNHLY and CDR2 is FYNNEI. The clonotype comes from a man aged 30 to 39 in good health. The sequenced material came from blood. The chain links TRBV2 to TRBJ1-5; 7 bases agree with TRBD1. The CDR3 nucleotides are TGTGCCAGCAGTCATGACAGGGAAGGCAATCAGCCCCAGCATTTT. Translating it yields CASSHDREGNQPQHF. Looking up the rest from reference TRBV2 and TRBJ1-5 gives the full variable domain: EPEVTQTPSHQVTQMGQEVILRCVPISNHLYFYWYRQILGQKVEFLVSFYNNEISEKSEIFDDQFSVERPDGSNFTLKIRSTKLEDSAMYFCASSHDREGNQPQHFGDGTRLSIL.